Following are 16 T cell receptor beta chains from one sample sequenced in a study of blood T cell repertoires in COVID-19. Generated by immunoSEQ multiplex PCR, the TCRdb table keeps only in-frame clones and is missing some. The data show roughly 230,000 clones, roughly 81% seen once. The sample was PBMCs or T cells enriched from blood (not recorded which). The receptors come from a woman aged 45-65 years who had been exposed to COVID-19.

This chain uses TRBV5-4 with TRBJ2-5; 13 positions match TRBD2. CDR3 length equals 16 residues. J was trimmed by 2 bases and V by 0 bases; bases with no gene match: 1. Germline V gene lookup returns CDR1 SGHNT and CDR2 YYREEE (reference sequence). CDR3 protein: CASSLGLAGGQETQYF. CDR3 nucleotides: TGTGCCAGCAGCTTGGGACTAGCGGGGGGACAAGAGACCCAGTACTTC.

The chain employs TRBV6-1 and TRBJ1-2, with D perhaps matching TRBD1 (5 bases). The germline gives CDR1 MNHNS, CDR2 SASEGT. V gave up 4 bases and J gave up 3 bases, with 12 bases separating them. This CDR3 contains 14 residues. The CDR3 loop is CASSVAQGDYGYTF. The DNA of the CDR3 is TGTGCCAGCAGTGTAGCGCAGGGTGACTATGGCTACACCTTC.

The chain couples TRBV7-2 to TRBJ2-4, with 7 bases identical to TRBD1. There are 19 residues in the CDR3. Germline CDR1 reads SGHTA; CDR2 reads FQGNSA. Trimming at V came to 6 bases and at J to 0 bases, leaving 17 bases not matched to a gene. As DNA, the CDR3 is TGTGCCAGCAGTCCGACAGGGCACTTTTCCTTATTAGCCAAAAACATTCAGTACTTC. It specifies CASSPTGHFSLLAKNIQYF.

The chain carries TRBV11-2 and TRBJ1-1; TRBD1 is a possible D gene (5 bases). This CDR3 contains 17 residues. Germline CDR1 reads SGHAT; CDR2 reads FQNNGV. V lost 4 bases and J lost 1, with 19 bases in between. DNA for the CDR3: TGTGCCAGCAGCTCCTTTACCCGGGGGACGAGGAACACTGAAGCTTTCTTT. It translates to CASSSFTRGTRNTEAFF.

V gene TRBV11-2 combines with J gene TRBJ1-6; D gene ambiguous. Trimming removed 1 base from V and 9 bases from J, with 13 bases in between. The CDR3 is made up of 15 amino acids. Germline-derived CDR1 and CDR2 are SGHAT and FQNNGV. CDR3 sequence (DNA): TGTGCCAGCAGCTTAGTCCCGGGTAAGGCTTCACCCCTCCACTTT. Amino acids: CASSLVPGKASPLHF.

The chain joins TRBV5-5 to TRBJ2-5; no reliable D call. Germline V gives CDR1 SGHKS, CDR2 YYEKEE (reference sequence). The CDR3 extends over 12 amino acids. Trimming pared 0 bases from V and 9 bases from J, leaving 9 bases between. CDR3 DNA sequence: TGTGCCAGCAGCTTGGAGAGTTCCCCCCAGTACTTC. Its translation: CASSLESSPQYF.

This clone was counted only a few times. This sequence joins TRBV4-2 and TRBJ2-3, with D perhaps TRBD2 (6 bases). CDR1 is LGHNA and CDR2 is YNFKEQ in the germline V gene. Trimming shortened V by 1 base and J by 7 bases, and 18 bases separated the two germline ends. CDR3 length: 16 amino acids. CDR3 DNA sequence: TGTGCCAGCAGCCAAGGTTCGGGGACTCCCCCGAATACGCAGTATTTT. It yields the protein CASSQGSGTPPNTQYF.

The J gene is TRBJ1-2, the V gene TRBV25-1; TRBD1 is a possible D gene (5 bases). Germline V gene lookup returns CDR1 MGHDK and CDR2 SYGVNS. CDR3 length equals 13 residues. V gave up 0 bases and J gave up 7 bases, with 9 bases separating them. CDR3 region: CASSEYGGGGYTF. CDR3 in DNA: TGTGCCAGCAGTGAATATGGGGGAGGTGGCTACACCTTC.

The J gene is TRBJ2-3, the V gene TRBV19; the match to TRBD2 covers 8 bases. This CDR3 is built from 16 residues. Per germline, CDR1 LNHDA and CDR2 SQIVND (reference sequence). The ends lost 1 base at V and 2 bases at J; junction bases unmatched: 5. The CDR3 bases are TGTGCCAGTAGTATAGCGGCGGGGGGTTTCACAGATACGCAGTATTTT. It specifies CASSIAAGGFTDTQYF.

The chain uses TRBV30 and TRBJ1-6; unclear D gene. V lost 2 bases to trimming and J lost 10 bases, with 15 bases between them. This CDR3 is 14 amino acids long. Germline V gene sequence: CDR1 GTSNPN, CDR2 SVGIG (reference sequence). Here the CDR3 DNA reads TGTGCCTGGAGTAAGAGGGAGTCCAGGTCACCCCTCCACTTT. The encoded protein is CAWSKRESRSPLHF.

This chain uses TRBV5-4 with TRBJ1-2, with D perhaps TRBD1 (5 bases). This CDR3 comprises 14 residues. Trimming left V 4 bases short and J 8 bases short, with 18 bases between. CDR1 is SGHNT, CDR2 YYREEE, per germline (reference sequence). The CDR3, as DNA: TGTGCCAGCAGCGCCTACATTGGGGCCTGGGGCTACACCTTC. Residues: CASSAYIGAWGYTF.

The V and J genes are TRBV27 and TRBJ1-1; possibly TRBD1 for D (6 bases). CDR1 is MNHEY and CDR2 is SMNVEV in the germline V gene (reference sequence). Trimming removed 5 bases at V and 0 bases at J, with 16 bases between. The CDR3 contains 16 residues. The CDR3 loop reads CASSAGDLVMNTEAFF. Written as DNA, the CDR3 is TGTGCCAGCAGTGCAGGGGATCTGGTGATGAACACTGAAGCTTTCTTT.

Comments on this clone: Other DNA sequences of this sample code for an identical CDR3. The V call is TRBV5-1, the J call TRBJ1-2; possibly TRBD1 for D (5 bases). CDR3 length equals 14 residues. Germline V lookup: CDR1 SGHRS, CDR2 YFSETQ. V lost 4 bases and J 0 bases, leaving 10 bases between the germline ends. In nucleotides, the CDR3 is TGCGCCAGCAGCCCGTCAGGGTCTAACTATGGCTACACCTTC. Its protein is CASSPSGSNYGYTF.

This clone has only a few counts. The rearrangement joins TRBV18 to TRBJ2-1; D call uncertain. Germline V CDR1 and CDR2: KGHSH, LQKENI. There are 15 residues in the CDR3. Trimming took off 3 bases at V and 6 bases at J, with 15 bases between the two ends. CDR3 DNA: TGTGCCAGCTCACCGGGTGGTCGTGCAGGCAATGAGCAGTTCTTC. Protein sequence: CASSPGGRAGNEQFF.

The gene calls are TRBV24-1 and TRBJ1-2, with D tentatively TRBD1 (6 bases). This CDR3 is built from 14 residues. The germline V and J ends were trimmed by 11 bases and 0 bases, with 15 bases remaining between them. Looked up from germline, CDR1 is KGHDR and CDR2 is SFDVKD. CDR3 region: CAKPIRGTNYGYTF. CDR3 DNA: TGTGCCAAGCCTATAAGGGGGACTAACTATGGCTACACCTTC.

This clone is a singleton in its sample. The chain links TRBV11-2 to TRBJ1-5; TRBD1 might be the D (6 bases). Germline lookup yields CDR1 SGHAT and CDR2 FQNNGV. The CDR3 covers 15 residues. Trimming took 2 bases from V and 2 from J, leaving 10 bases between them. Here the CDR3 DNA reads TGTGCCAGCAGCTTAAATCCAGGGGGCAATCAGCCCCAGCATTTT. This gives the protein CASSLNPGGNQPQHF.